Each of the 2 T cell receptor beta chains below was sequenced from the same sample in a study of CD8+ T cells in alopecia areata. Sequencing relied on a cDNA template that was reverse transcribed from extracted RNA. The protocol was immunoSEQ multiplex PCR, while the TCRdb copy is restricted to in-frame clones and leaves out a portion. The record shows 290,000 or so clones for this sample, with no singletons present. Cutaneous lymph nodes were pooled and cells sorted by CD4, CD8alpha, NKG2D, NKG2ACE and more. The sequenced sample was CD4+ T cells sorted from a lymph node. All receptors come from a C3H/HeJ mouse with alopecia areata. As its MHC haplotype, the strain has H2-k.

This clone was picked up a small number of times. Gene names are the mouse ones. The read is 4 residues too short to cover the CDR3 end, so that end is filled in from the germline J gene. The chain combines TRBV13-1 with TRBJ2-5, with 12 bases fitting TRBD2. Trimming removed 2 bases from V and 2 bases from J; junction bases left unmatched: 6. This CDR3 is built from 17 residues. The germline V gene has CDR1 NSHNY and CDR2 SYGAGN. CDR3 region: CASSEDWGGAGQDTQYF. The sequenced CDR3 bases are TGTGCCAGCAGTGAAGACTGGGGGGGCGCTGGCCAAGAC.

The sample holds a few counts of this clone. Gene names are mouse gene names. The read gets to within 4 residues of the CDR3 end, and the germline J gene fills in the rest. Other nucleotide sequences from this sample produce the same CDR3. The V gene is TRBV31, the J gene TRBJ1-2; tentatively, D is TRBD1 (5 bases). V lost 1 base, J lost 0 bases, and 9 bases lay in between. The CDR3 runs to 14 residues. CDR1 and CDR2 (germline): GKSSPN, SITVG. CDR3 DNA (partial): TGTGCCTGGAGTCCGGACAATGCAAACTCC. It specifies CAWSPDNANS. From start to end, the CDR3 is CAWSPDNANSDYTF.